These 22 T cell receptor beta chains originate from one sample sequenced in a study of T cells after posttransplantation cyclophosphamide. TCRdb keeps only in-frame clones here, not all; method: immunoSEQ multiplex PCR. Found here are under 50,000 clones, no singletons; the ten largest cover 4% to 5.5%. Sequencing was performed on PBMCs. These receptors originate from a woman between 45 and 65 years old in good health and a related stem cell transplant donor.

This clone was seen many times. V is TRBV28 and J is TRBJ2-3, with TRBD1 identical over 9 bases. The V gene's germline CDR1 is MDHEN and CDR2 SYDVKM. The J segment lost 4 bases and the V segment lost 5 bases, leaving 7 bases of the junction unmatched. This CDR3 is 15 amino acids long. CDR3 DNA: TGTGCCAGCAGTAAGGGACAGGGACATGCAGATACGCAGTATTTT. This encodes CASSKGQGHADTQYF.

This clone was seen repeatedly, ten times or more. The genes are TRBV7-9 and TRBJ1-3; no reliable D call. The CDR3 extends over 15 amino acids. Germline loops: CDR1 SEHNR, CDR2 FQNEAQ (reference sequence). Trimming removed 1 base at V and 0 bases at J, with 7 bases between. This chain's CDR3 is CASSLVQVSGNTIYF. The CDR3 region has the DNA TGTGCCAGCAGCTTAGTACAAGTCTCTGGAAACACCATATATTTT.

This clone showed up many times. The chain recombines TRBV21-1 with TRBJ1-2. TRBV21-1 is noted as a pseudogene. There are 17 residues in the CDR3. Written as DNA, the CDR3 is TGTGCCAGCAGCAAACCTCAAACGGCGGCCCCTAACTATGGCTACACCTTC. Translating gives CASSKPQTAAPNYGYTF.

The table lists this clone with many counts. In nucleotides, the CDR3 is TGTGCCAGCAGCCCTCAGGGGCGGGGGTCTTACAATGAGCAGTTCTTC. Its protein is CASSPQGRGSYNEQFF. This chain joins TRBV7-2 and TRBJ2-1; a possible D gene is TRBD2 (7 bases). The length of the CDR3 is 16 residues. V shed 5 bases and J shed 4 bases, with 18 bases lying between them. CDR1 and CDR2 (germline): SGHTA, FQGNSA.

This clone has a count of ten or more. V gene TRBV5-1 combines with J gene TRBJ1-1, with D perhaps matching TRBD1 (5 bases). The germline CDR1 and CDR2 sequences are SGHRS and YFSETQ. The CDR3 is 15 residues long. Trimming stripped 0 bases from V and 4 bases from J, with 13 bases between. CDR3 sequence (DNA): TGCGCCAGCAGCTTGGGGGCAGGGAAGGCCACTGAAGCTTTCTTT. It codes for CASSLGAGKATEAFF.

This clone was seen ten or more times. This rearrangement joins TRBV2 to TRBJ2-1, with 10 nucleotides matching TRBD2. Germline V CDR1 and CDR2: SNHLY, FYNNEI. The CDR3 is 16 residues long. V lost 4 bases, J lost 10 bases, and 13 bases stayed unmatched. The CDR3 loop reads CASSGGGSGGAREQFF. The CDR3 nucleotides are TGTGCCAGCAGTGGAGGCGGGAGCGGGGGGGCCAGGGAGCAGTTCTTC.

There are many counts of this clone. The chain is built from TRBV28 and TRBJ2-7, with 8 bases aligning to TRBD1. Germline V CDR1 and CDR2: MDHEN, SYDVKM. The CDR3 is made up of 14 amino acids. With 7 bases clipped from V and 2 bases from J, the junction kept 7 bases outside the gene matches. DNA of the CDR3: TGTGCCAGCACCACAGGGGGTGGGACCTACGAGCAGTACTTC. This sequence encodes CASTTGGGTYEQYF.

This clone was counted many times. The CDR3 DNA follows: TGTGCCAGCAGCAAATGGACTAGCGGGGGGACGTCCTACGAGCAGTACTTC. Translated: CASSKWTSGGTSYEQYF. This rearrangement joins TRBV11-3 to TRBJ2-7; 14 nucleotides match TRBD2. Germline loops: CDR1 SGHNT, CDR2 YENEEA. Trimming removed 5 bases from V and 1 base from J; junction bases left unmatched: 7. The CDR3 is made up of 17 amino acids.

Ten or more counts support this clone. CDR3 protein: CASSSPTGAYGYTF. CDR3 nucleotide sequence: TGTGCCAGCAGTTCGCCGACAGGGGCCTATGGCTACACCTTC. The V and J genes are TRBV28 and TRBJ1-2; 8 bases are a match to TRBD1. Germline V gene lookup returns CDR1 MDHEN and CDR2 SYDVKM. V trimming: 4 bases; J trimming: 4 bases; junction bases outside the gene matches: 5. The CDR3 covers 14 residues.

This clone has at least ten counts. The chain couples TRBV6-6 to TRBJ1-2, with D maybe TRBD1 (5 bases). Germline CDR1 and CDR2: MNHNY and SVGAGI (reference sequence). V lost 3 bases to trimming and J lost 1 base, with 9 bases between them. This CDR3 contains 14 residues. This CDR3 reads CASSYGGGNYGYTF. Here the CDR3 DNA reads TGTGCCAGCAGTTATGGGGGGGGTAACTATGGCTACACCTTC.

This clone appeared many times. In nucleotides, the CDR3 is TGTGCCAGCAGCTCAATAGCGGGGGTCTGGTTAGATACGCAGTATTTT. Its translation: CASSSIAGVWLDTQYF. The chain employs TRBV7-9 and TRBJ2-3, with 9 bases aligning to TRBD2. In germline, CDR1 is SEHNR, CDR2 FQNEAQ (reference sequence). The V and J ends lost 4 bases and 5 bases, in that order; junction bases with no gene match: 10. There are 16 residues in the CDR3.

This clone has ten or more counts. The V call is TRBV7-9, the J call TRBJ2-2; TRBD1 aligns across 7 bases. Germline V lookup: CDR1 SEHNR, CDR2 FQNEAQ (reference sequence). V lost 2 bases to trimming and J lost 7 bases; unmatched junction nucleotides: 10. The CDR3 spans 16 residues. CDR3 DNA: TGTGCCAGCAGCTTATTATCCCCGACAGGGCGCGGGGAGCTGTTTTTT. It specifies CASSLLSPTGRGELFF.

This clone was counted many times. The gene calls are TRBV19 and TRBJ2-2, with 7 bases identical to TRBD1. Looked up from germline, CDR1 is LNHDA and CDR2 is SQIVND (reference sequence). The CDR3 extends over 16 amino acids. V shed 2 bases, J shed 6 bases, and the junction held 9 bases outside the gene matches. The CDR3 sequence is CASSIKWQGESGELFF. CDR3 DNA sequence: TGTGCCAGTAGTATAAAGTGGCAGGGGGAATCCGGGGAGCTGTTTTTT.

This clone appeared many times. The rearrangement uses TRBV5-1 and TRBJ1-2; D not resolved. Germline V gene data show CDR1 as SGHRS and CDR2 as YFSETQ. The CDR3 runs to 14 residues. Trimming took off 5 bases at V and 4 bases at J, with 15 bases between the two ends. This CDR3 is CASRTEGFVYGYTF. CDR3 bases: TGCGCCAGCAGGACCGAGGGATTTGTCTATGGCTACACCTTC.

The sample holds a few counts of this clone. The gene calls are TRBV6-6 and TRBJ2-3; TRBD2 aligns across 10 bases. Trimming cost V 7 bases and J 4 bases; bases outside gene matches: 2. The CDR3 loop spans 13 amino acids. Germline values: CDR1 MNHNY, CDR2 SVGAGI (reference sequence). The CDR3 spells CASTSGGADTQYF. CDR3 nucleotide sequence: TGTGCCAGCACTAGCGGGGGAGCAGATACGCAGTATTTT.

This clone was seen at least ten times. This rearrangement joins TRBV4-1 to TRBJ2-5, with a weak D call TRBD2 (5 bases). This CDR3 comprises 14 residues. The V end was cut by 1 base, the J end by 1 base, with 7 bases between. Germline V lookup: CDR1 MGHRA, CDR2 YSYEKL. The CDR3 nucleotides read TGCGCCAGCAGCCAAGGGAGGTTCCAAGAGACCCAGTACTTC. Encoded protein: CASSQGRFQETQYF.

Ten or more counts support this clone. This sequence joins TRBV2 and TRBJ1-6, with D unresolved. Germline lookup yields CDR1 SNHLY and CDR2 FYNNEI. The CDR3 has 15 amino acids. The ends were cut back, 2 bases at V and 7 bases at J, with 12 bases in the middle. The CDR3 loop reads CASSEMGGMNSPLHF. As DNA, the CDR3 is TGTGCCAGCAGTGAAATGGGAGGTATGAATTCACCCCTCCACTTT.

This clone was detected ten times or more. The V gene is TRBV4-3, the J gene TRBJ2-5, with D possibly TRBD1 on 6 matching bases. The CDR3 is 16 residues long. Germline V gene sequence: CDR1 LGHNA, CDR2 YSLEER. V was cut by 0 bases and J by 5 bases, with 16 bases left in between. DNA of the CDR3: TGCGCCAGCAGCCAAGATTGGGTAACAGGGTGGGAGACCCAGTACTTC. The encoded protein is CASSQDWVTGWETQYF.

There are many counts of this clone. V is TRBV5-5 and J is TRBJ2-7; TRBD2 is a possible D gene (6 bases). CDR1 is SGHKS, CDR2 YYEKEE, per germline (reference sequence). This CDR3 spans 15 amino acids. Between the trimmed V and J ends, which lost 0 bases and 0 bases, there was a span of 10 bases. In DNA form, the CDR3 reads TGTGCCAGCAGCTTGGTCTGGGGAGGCTCCTACGAGCAGTACTTC. Translation: CASSLVWGGSYEQYF.

This clone was seen at least ten times. J is TRBJ1-1 and V is TRBV5-6; TRBD1 matches 8 bases. V was pared by 4 bases and J by 0 bases, with 11 bases of the junction left unmatched. CDR1 SGHDT and CDR2 YYEEEE come from the germline V gene. This CDR3 is built from 17 residues. This CDR3 reads CASSRDRGQIMNTEAFF. CDR3 DNA: TGTGCCAGCAGCCGCGACAGGGGACAAATCATGAACACTGAAGCTTTCTTT.

This clone was seen many times. The CDR3 coding sequence is TGTGCCAGCAGTACCGGGACAGGGCTGACTGAAGCTTTCTTT. Encoded protein: CASSTGTGLTEAFF. This chain joins TRBV28 and TRBJ1-1, with 9 positions matching TRBD1. The CDR3 is 14 residues long. V gave up 5 bases and J gave up 5 bases; unmatched junction bases: 6. In germline, CDR1 is MDHEN, CDR2 SYDVKM.

This clone was counted at least ten times. This chain connects TRBV5-6 to TRBJ2-7; D is unresolved. The V end was cut by 3 bases, the J end by 2 bases, with 15 bases between. The CDR3 length is 15 residues. The germline V gene encodes CDR1 SGHDT and CDR2 YYEEEE. The CDR3 is CASSSARDTPYEQYF. The CDR3 coding sequence is TGTGCCAGCAGCTCCGCCCGAGACACCCCCTACGAGCAGTACTTC.